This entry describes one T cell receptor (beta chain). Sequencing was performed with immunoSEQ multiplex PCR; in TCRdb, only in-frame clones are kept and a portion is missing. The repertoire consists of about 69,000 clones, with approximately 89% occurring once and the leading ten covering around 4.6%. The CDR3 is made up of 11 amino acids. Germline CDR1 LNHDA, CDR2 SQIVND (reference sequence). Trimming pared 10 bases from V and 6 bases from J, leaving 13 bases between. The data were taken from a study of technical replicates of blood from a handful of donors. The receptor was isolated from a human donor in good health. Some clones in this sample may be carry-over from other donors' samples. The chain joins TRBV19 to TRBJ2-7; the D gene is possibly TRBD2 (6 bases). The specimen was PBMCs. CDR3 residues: CAKMEGPEQYF. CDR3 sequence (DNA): TGTGCCAAAATGGAGGGCCCCGAGCAGTACTTC.